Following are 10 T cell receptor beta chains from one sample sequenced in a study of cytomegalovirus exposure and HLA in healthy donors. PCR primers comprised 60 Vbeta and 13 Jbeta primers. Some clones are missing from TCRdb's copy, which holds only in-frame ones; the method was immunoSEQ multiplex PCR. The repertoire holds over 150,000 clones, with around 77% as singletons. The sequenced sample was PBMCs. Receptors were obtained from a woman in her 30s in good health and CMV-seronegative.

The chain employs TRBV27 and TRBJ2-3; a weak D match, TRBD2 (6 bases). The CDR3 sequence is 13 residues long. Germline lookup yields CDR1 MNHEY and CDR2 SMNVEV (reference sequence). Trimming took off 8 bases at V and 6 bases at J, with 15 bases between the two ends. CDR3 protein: CASSGLRVDTQYF. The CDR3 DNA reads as TGTGCCAGCTCGGGACTCCGAGTGGATACGCAGTATTTT.

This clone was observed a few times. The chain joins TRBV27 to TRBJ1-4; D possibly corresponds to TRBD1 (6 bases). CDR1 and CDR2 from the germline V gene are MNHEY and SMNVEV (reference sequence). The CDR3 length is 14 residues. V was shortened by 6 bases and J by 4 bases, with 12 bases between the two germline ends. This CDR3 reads CASSPKQGNEKLFF. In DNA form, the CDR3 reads TGTGCCAGCAGCCCAAAACAGGGTAATGAAAAACTGTTTTTT.

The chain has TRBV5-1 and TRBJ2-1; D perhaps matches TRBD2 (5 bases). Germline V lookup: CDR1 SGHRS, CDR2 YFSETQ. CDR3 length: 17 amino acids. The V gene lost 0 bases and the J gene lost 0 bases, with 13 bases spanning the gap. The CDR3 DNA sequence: TGCGCCAGCAGCTTGGGCCTAGCCGATATCTCCTACAATGAGCAGTTCTTC. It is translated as CASSLGLADISYNEQFF. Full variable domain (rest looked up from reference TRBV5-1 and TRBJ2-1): KAGVTQTPRYLIKTRGQQVTLSCSPISGHRSVSWYQQTPGQGLQFLFEYFSETQRNKGNFPGRFSGRQFSNSRSEMNVSTLELGDSALYLCASSLGLADISYNEQFFGPGTRLTVL.

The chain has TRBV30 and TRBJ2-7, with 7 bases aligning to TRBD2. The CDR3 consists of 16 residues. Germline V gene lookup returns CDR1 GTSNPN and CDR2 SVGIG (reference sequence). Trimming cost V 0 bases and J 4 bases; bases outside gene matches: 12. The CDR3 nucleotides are TGTGCCTGGAGTGTCCAATATCGCGGGAGACCGTACGAGCAGTACTTC. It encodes CAWSVQYRGRPYEQYF.

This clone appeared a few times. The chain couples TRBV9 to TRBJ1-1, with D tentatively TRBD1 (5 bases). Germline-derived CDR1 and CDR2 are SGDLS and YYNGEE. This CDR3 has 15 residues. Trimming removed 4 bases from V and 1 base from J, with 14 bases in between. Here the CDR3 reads CASSRAPGKNTEAFF. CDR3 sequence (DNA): TGTGCCAGCAGCCGGGCCCCAGGGAAGAACACTGAAGCTTTCTTT.

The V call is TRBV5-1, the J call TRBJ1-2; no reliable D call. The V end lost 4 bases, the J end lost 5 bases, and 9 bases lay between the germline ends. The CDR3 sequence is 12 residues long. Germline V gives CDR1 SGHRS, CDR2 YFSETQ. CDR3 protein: CASSPTFYGYTF. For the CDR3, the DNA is TGCGCCAGCAGCCCCACATTTTATGGCTACACCTTC.

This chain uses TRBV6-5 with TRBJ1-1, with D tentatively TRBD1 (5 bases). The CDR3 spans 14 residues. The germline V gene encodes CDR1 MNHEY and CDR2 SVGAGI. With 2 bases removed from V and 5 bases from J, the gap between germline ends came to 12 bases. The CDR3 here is CASSYRDRATEAFF. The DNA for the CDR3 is TGTGCCAGCAGTTACAGAGACAGAGCAACTGAAGCTTTCTTT.

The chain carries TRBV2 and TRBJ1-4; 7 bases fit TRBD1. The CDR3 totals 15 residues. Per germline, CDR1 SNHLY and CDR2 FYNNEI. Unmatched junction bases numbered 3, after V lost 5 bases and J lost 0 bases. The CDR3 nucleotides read TGTGCCAGCAGTCTTGACAGGGCAACTAATGAAAAACTGTTTTTT. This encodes CASSLDRATNEKLFF. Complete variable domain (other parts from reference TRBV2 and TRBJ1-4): EPEVTQTPSHQVTQMGQEVILRCVPISNHLYFYWYRQILGQKVEFLVSFYNNEISEKSEIFDDQFSVERPDGSNFTLKIRSTKLEDSAMYFCASSLDRATNEKLFFGSGTQLSVL.

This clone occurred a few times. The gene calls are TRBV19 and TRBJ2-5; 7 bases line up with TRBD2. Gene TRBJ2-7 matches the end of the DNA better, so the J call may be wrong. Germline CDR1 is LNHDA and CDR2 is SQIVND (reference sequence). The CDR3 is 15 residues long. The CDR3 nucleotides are TGTGCCAGTAGTGGGTGGCTAGCGGATTCCTACGAGCAGTACTTC. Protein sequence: CASSGWLADSYEQYF.

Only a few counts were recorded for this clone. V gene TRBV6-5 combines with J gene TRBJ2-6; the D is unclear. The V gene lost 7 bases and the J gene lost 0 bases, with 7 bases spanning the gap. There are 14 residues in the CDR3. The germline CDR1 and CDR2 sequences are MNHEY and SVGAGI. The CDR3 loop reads CASMYISGANVLTF. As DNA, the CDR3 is TGTGCCAGCATGTATATCTCTGGGGCCAACGTCCTGACTTTC.